The clone carrying this T cell receptor beta chain turned up a few times. The entry originates in a study of shared clonotypes between healthy human individuals. This CDR3 has 15 amino acids. CDR1 is SNHLY and CDR2 is FYNNEI in the germline V gene. Losses at the gene ends were 8 bases for V and 2 bases for J; bases not matched to a gene: 8. Profiling relied on immunoSEQ multiplex PCR, and the TCRdb table lists in-frame clones only, not all of them. The table includes hundreds of thousands of clones, about 95% detected once. The naive CD8 fraction comprised CD45RO-negative cells positively selected for CCR7 and excluded terminally differentiated effector memory CD45RA+ cells.

V and J are TRBV2 and TRBJ1-2, with TRBD1 matching 10 bases. The sequenced sample consisted of naive CD8+ T cells sorted from blood. The clonotype was recovered from a woman in her thirties in good health. DNA of the CDR3: TGTGCCAGCGTCGAGGACAGGGGGAGGAACTATGGCTACACCTTC. Translating it yields CASVEDRGRNYGYTF.